The present entry profiles one T cell receptor beta chain with its context. This sample was included in a study of early T cells in non-severe SARS-CoV-2 infection. Background on the study: Whole-blood bulk RNA, unsorted, was sequenced, and chains were unpaired.

Individual cDNA molecules were tagged with unique molecular identifiers, the study reported. A single record per CDR3 protein comes from TCRdb applying MiXCR to the 5' RACE reads. The profile shows roughly 55,000 distinct CDR3 sequences, more than 13% of them singletons. Germline CDR1 SGHRS, CDR2 YFSETQ. The CDR3 consists of 13 residues. V gave up 5 bases and J gave up 5 bases; unmatched junction bases: 6. The receptor was derived from an adult who was a healthcare worker with PCR-confirmed SARS-CoV-2 infection or an uninfected control (not recorded which). J is TRBJ2-7 and V is TRBV5-1; TRBD1 matches at 8 bases. The sequences come from whole blood, collected at baseline. CDR3 region: CASSRGQDNEQYF. The CDR3 nucleotides read TGCGCCAGCAGTAGGGGACAGGACAACGAGCAGTACTTC.